The T cell receptor (beta chain) under discussion was sequenced for a study of CD8 T cells in ankylosing spondylitis (dated by TCRdb to about 2017). Notes on the research overall: The study set out to find disease-linked TCR variants by profiling T cell receptor beta repertoires in ankylosing spondylitis patients and healthy donors. The full study cohort was made up of about two dozen ankylosing spondylitis patients and roughly 98 healthy donors. Peripheral blood was sampled, and synovial fluid was additionally collected from ankylosing spondylitis patients. Overall results and qualifications from the work: The disease-linked clones were reported to be significantly enriched in matched synovial fluid samples from ankylosing spondylitis patients. The disease-linked clones showed a CD8+ phenotype and occurred at relatively low frequencies in peripheral blood. A TCR beta motif made up of several highly homologous amino acid variants appeared to be characteristic of blood from ankylosing spondylitis patients. Some motif variants were previously reported in synovial fluid and blood of reactive arthritis patients, suggesting common disease-initiation mechanisms.

In its sample, this clonotype was seen a few times. Its antigen target is currently unknown. Within one base of it there is no much larger clone, and no base qualities were kept. The sequencer was an Illumina HiSeq 2500. TCR beta libraries were prepared by quantitative 5'-RACE with molecular barcodes. The authors' analysis ran thus. A new computational method, built on a probabilistic model of VDJ rearrangement, was used to identify disease-linked TCR variants. Through fastp at Q25 and MiXCR, TCRdb rebuilt clones from the public reads, retaining in-frame beta chains. Every CDR3 protein is listed once, alongside the most common genes and DNA of its rows. The V and J calls and clone size come from TCRdb's table, not from the authors' own analysis. The sample table contains about 270,000 distinct CDR3 sequences; only one count was recorded for 32% of them. Approximately 4% of the sample is held by the ten biggest clonotypes.

V is pared back by 0 bases and J by 1 base, with 7 bases lying between the germline termini. The germline V gene sets CDR1 to MNHEY and CDR2 to SVGEGT. Measured from the cysteine to the phenylalanine, the CDR3 is 14 residues long. Only the CDR3 portion is preserved as DNA: 42 bases, with reading frame beginning at the first base. The origin of this receptor is a male donor with ankylosing spondylitis or in good health (not recorded which). The chain is encoded by TRBV6-2 or TRBV6-3 joined to TRBJ2-7; TRBD1 could be the D gene, as 6 bases match. Material: blood, either unsorted or a sorted T cell fraction (not recorded which). The DNA sequence is as follows: TGTGCCAGCAGTTACTCGGGGGCGTCCTACGAGCAGTACTTC. This is translated as CASSYSGASYEQYF.